This TCR beta chain emerged from a study of blood T cells in healthy people across ages (dated by TCRdb to about 2015). Study-level background: Template switching captured roughly one uniquely barcoded TCR beta cDNA molecule per two T cells in model experiments. To track age-related changes in TCR beta repertoire diversity, the study relied on deep sequencing normalized with unique cDNA molecular identifiers. Two additional independent replicas of 1 million unique cDNA reads from the same blood draw were analyzed for two donors (one aged 18 to 30 and one aged 80 or older). To avoid experimental bias, donors of different ages were spread randomly across the sequencing lanes. Donors were grouped into four age groups: young (average approximately 15 years), middle-aged (39), aged (over 55) and long-lived (less than 85).

The investigation overall reported the following: Conclusive comparison of naive and antigen-experienced compartments was prevented by the profiling of bulk unsorted PBMCs. Compared with the aged group, the long-lived group had more naive CD4+ T cells, fewer expanded clones and increased TCR diversity, suggesting age selection. Total diversity estimates from one million sequenced T cells were considered lower bounds and underestimates. A strong correlation was found between observed TCR beta diversity and the percentage of naive T cells measured by flow cytometry. Observed TCR beta diversity per million T cells fell roughly linearly with age, and a significant reduction was already apparent by age around 40. The CMV infection status of donors was not known, potentially confounding age-related changes in expanded clonotypes.

Donors were about 36 systemically healthy Caucasian individuals from Russia aged 6 to 90 years. Each donor gave approximately 9.4 milliliters of peripheral blood, drawn into EDTA-treated Vacutainer tubes. PBMCs were isolated by Ficoll-Paque density-gradient centrifugation, with at least 6 million obtained per sample. Total RNA, at least 5.5 micrograms per sample, was extracted from PBMCs with Trizol reagent. For every donor, flow cytometry on a PBMC aliquot measured the percentage of naive CD45RAhigh/CD27high T cells. The CDR3 measures 16 amino acids from cysteine to phenylalanine. Only the CDR3 portion is preserved as DNA: 48 bases, with reading frame beginning at the first base. As encoded in the germline V gene (reference sequence), CDR1 is DFQATT while CDR2 is SNEGSKA. From V the trimming removes 0 bases and from J it removes 0 bases, while the gene matches leave 5 bases of the junction unaccounted for.

The library was generated by 5' RACE. TCRdb names Illumina HiSeq 2500 as the instrument used. A second PCR of roughly 7 to 11 cycles was performed with a sample-barcoded 5' primer and a J-beta primer mix. Each TCR beta cDNA molecule received a unique molecular identifier from a template-switch 5' adaptor carrying 12 random nucleotides. At least 2.5 million CDR3-containing paired-end reads were obtained from each sample. All of the RNA was converted into first-strand cDNA using the Mint cDNA synthesis kit, with a TRBC-specific oligonucleotide serving as the primer. Following uracil-DNA glycosylase treatment, a first 18-cycle PCR with universal primers M1SS and BC2_uni_R was performed on all cDNA. The source study handled its data this way. For normalization, 1 million high-quality reads, each with a distinct molecular identifier, were randomly selected from each sample. Reads with shared molecular identifiers were discarded instead of being binned into consensus sequences. MiTCR, set to a Q25 quality threshold and the strictest error-elimination algorithm, was used for CDR3 identification, clonotype clustering and error correction. A nonparametric unseen species model with Euler transformation was used to estimate lower-bound total TCR beta diversity. The public reads were reprocessed in TCRdb via fastp at Q25 and MiXCR, keeping in-frame beta chains. Rows are unified per CDR3 protein, each entry keeping the most common DNA and genes. Here the V and J calls rest on TCRdb's processing, not on the authors' analysis. This sample comprises some 700,000 distinct CDR3 sequences, approximately 21% of them detected only once. Of the sample, roughly 22% is held by the ten largest clones.

The sample holds a few counts of this clonotype. The antigen this receptor binds is unknown. Base qualities were left out, and no much larger clone turns up one base away. The TCR comes from a man between 65 and 85 years old in good health. The sample consisted of blood. The chain is made from TRBV20-1 and TRBJ2-5; 9 junctional bases match TRBD2. The CDR3 amino acid sequence is: CSARDSSGTYQETQYF. The DNA sequence reads TGCAGTGCTAGAGATTCTAGCGGGACGTACCAAGAGACCCAGTACTTC.